The 13 T cell receptor beta chains below were found in one sample sequenced in a study of identical twins (TCRdb year 2016). Library creation used 5' RACE. The data were produced on an Illumina HiSeq 2000. TCRdb took the public reads, trimmed them with fastp at Q25, ran MiXCR for clone calling and kept in-frame beta chains. Every distinct CDR3 protein forms one entry, paired with its most common genes and DNA. The sample yields 650,000 to 750,000 distinct CDR3 sequences; over 20% were counted once. Jointly, the top ten make up roughly 4.3% of the sample. These sequences were also reported in another study, on T cells expressing NK-cell markers.

The source material was PBMCs. These receptors all come from a woman aged 18 to 35 in good health.

The chain has TRBV12-3 or TRBV12-4 and TRBJ2-4, with D unclear. The CDR3 has 13 amino acids. Trimming shortened V by 3 bases and J by 4 bases, and 7 bases separated the two germline ends. In DNA, the CDR3 is TGTGCCAGCAGTTTTCAAGAGAAAAACATTCAGTACTTC. Protein: CASSFQEKNIQYF.

This clonotype was counted between two and nine times. This sequence joins TRBV28 and TRBJ2-3; D unresolved. Germline loops: CDR1 MDHEN, CDR2 SYDVKM. The CDR3 covers 13 residues. Between the trimmed V and J ends, which lost 8 bases and 4 bases, there was a span of 13 bases. The CDR3 protein is CASLGMVPDTQYF. The CDR3 DNA reads TGTGCCAGCCTGGGGATGGTCCCAGATACGCAGTATTTT.

This clonotype was seen at least ten times. J is TRBJ1-2 and V is TRBV9, with D hard to call. Trimming pared 5 bases from V and 0 bases from J, leaving 2 bases between. Germline V lookup: CDR1 SGDLS, CDR2 YYNGEE. The CDR3 is 11 residues long. The CDR3 loop reads CASSANYGYTF. In DNA form, the CDR3 reads TGTGCCAGCAGTGCTAACTATGGCTACACCTTC.

The chain recombines TRBV12-3 or TRBV12-4 with TRBJ2-7; 8 bases line up with TRBD1. CDR3 size: 14 residues. V dropped 3 bases and J dropped 4; count of bases not matched to a gene: 5. The CDR3 protein is CASSFSGGGYEQYF. CDR3 sequence (DNA): TGTGCCAGCAGTTTTTCAGGGGGCGGATACGAGCAGTACTTC.

This clonotype was observed a single time. This rearrangement joins TRBV29-1 to TRBJ2-1, with 11 nucleotides matching TRBD1. The germline gives CDR1 SQVTM, CDR2 ANQGSEA. The CDR3 has 13 residues. With 5 bases clipped from V and 6 bases from J, the junction kept 3 bases outside the gene matches. The CDR3 here is CSVRGQGVNEQFF. The CDR3 nucleotides are TGCAGCGTTCGGGGACAGGGGGTCAATGAGCAGTTCTTC.

In its sample, this clonotype was seen a few times. The rearrangement joins TRBV18 to TRBJ1-2, with D unresolved. The germline CDR1 and CDR2 sequences are KGHSH and LQKENI. The CDR3 is 13 residues long. Deletions cut 0 bases from V and 5 bases from J, with 7 bases between. CDR3 in amino acids: CASSPPQNYGYTF. The CDR3, as DNA: TGTGCCAGCTCACCACCTCAGAATTATGGCTACACCTTC.

This clonotype was observed a few times. The gene calls are TRBV20-1 and TRBJ1-2; D perhaps matches TRBD1 (6 bases). The CDR3 contains 13 residues. CDR1 and CDR2 from the germline V gene are DFQATT and SNEGSKA (reference sequence). CDR3: CSPREIQGGGYTF. For the CDR3, the DNA is TGCAGCCCCAGGGAGATACAGGGTGGTGGCTACACCTTC.

This chain connects TRBV7-2 to TRBJ2-7, with D possibly being TRBD2 (5 bases). The CDR3 spans 14 residues. CDR1 and CDR2 from the germline V gene are SGHTA and FQGNSA. V lost 4 bases to trimming and J lost 6 bases, with 16 bases between them. As DNA, the CDR3 is TGTGCCAGCAGCTCACCGGAAGGGAGAGGCGAGCAGTACTTC. Translated, it gives CASSSPEGRGEQYF.

The V gene is TRBV7-2, the J gene TRBJ2-3; possibly TRBD2 for D (6 bases). The germline CDR1 and CDR2 sequences are SGHTA and FQGNSA. This CDR3 has 17 residues. With 4 bases removed from V and 1 base from J, the gap between germline ends came to 18 bases. In DNA form, the CDR3 reads TGTGCCAGCAGCTGGCGCGGGACGCCCGGAGGCACAGATACGCAGTATTTT. It specifies CASSWRGTPGGTDTQYF.

The chain recombines TRBV5-4 with TRBJ1-5; D not resolved. Looked up from germline, CDR1 is SGHNT and CDR2 is YYREEE (reference sequence). V was pared by 2 bases and J by 6 bases, with 6 bases between. This CDR3 has 12 residues. CDR3 in DNA: TGTGCCAGCAGCTTCGGCAGTCAGCCCCAGCATTTT. It encodes CASSFGSQPQHF.

This clonotype was observed a handful of times. This sequence joins TRBV29-1 and TRBJ2-1; 7 bases map to TRBD1. The trim removed 7 bases at V and 5 bases at J, leaving 5 bases unmatched. This CDR3 region has 12 residues. The germline V gene encodes CDR1 SQVTM and CDR2 ANQGSEA. CDR3 nucleotides: TGCAGCGCCGATCAGGGGGACAATGAGCAGTTCTTC. It specifies CSADQGDNEQFF.

This clonotype has only a few counts. V usage is TRBV20-1 and J usage is TRBJ2-3; D is undetermined. Germline V CDR1 and CDR2: DFQATT, SNEGSKA (reference sequence). The germline V and J ends were trimmed by 2 bases and 1 base, with 10 bases remaining between them. This CDR3 has 14 amino acids. The CDR3 sequence: CSARLPRRTDTQYF. The CDR3 DNA sequence: TGCAGTGCTAGATTGCCGAGGCGCACAGATACGCAGTATTTT.

The genes are TRBV29-1 and TRBJ1-2, with a tentative D call TRBD1 (6 bases). The CDR3 consists of 11 residues. Trimming pared 8 bases from V and 7 bases from J, leaving 14 bases between. Germline CDR1 reads SQVTM; CDR2 reads ANQGSEA. The chain's CDR3 is CSSPGEAGYTF. CDR3 DNA sequence: TGCAGCTCCCCAGGGGAAGCTGGCTACACCTTC.